Below are 13 T cell receptor beta chains sequenced from a single sample in a study of CD8 T cells in Susac syndrome. cDNA came from around 0.54 to 1 ug RNA primed by random hexamers. One entry per CDR3 protein results from TCRdb running MiXCR on the immunoSEQ multiplex PCR reads. The sample has about 110,000 distinct CDR3 sequences; roughly 95% are singletons. The material sequenced was CD4+ T cells from PBMCs. The receptors come from a human donor in good health.

The chain is built from TRBV24-1 and TRBJ2-2; D is perhaps TRBD1 (6 bases). V was trimmed by 3 bases and J by 0 bases, leaving 13 bases between them. This CDR3 has 17 amino acids. CDR1 is KGHDR and CDR2 is SFDVKD in the germline V gene. CDR3 residues: CATSDPLDSANTGELFF. CDR3 coding DNA: TGTGCCACCAGTGATCCACTGGACAGCGCGAACACCGGGGAGCTGTTTTTT.

This clonotype showed up just once. This chain uses TRBV7-6 with TRBJ2-5; TRBD1 matches 7 bases. The V gene end was trimmed by 2 bases and the J gene end by 4 bases; junction bases not matched to a gene: 7. The CDR3 length is 15 residues. Germline values: CDR1 SGHVS, CDR2 FNYEAQ. CDR3 sequence: CASSLLMAGGETQYF. CDR3 coding DNA: TGTGCCAGCAGCTTATTGATGGCAGGGGGAGAGACCCAGTACTTC. The variable domain in full, with the rest retrieved from reference TRBV7-6 and TRBJ2-5, is GAGVSQSPRYKVTKRGQDVALRCDPISGHVSLYWYRQALGQGPEFLTYFNYEAQQDKSGLPNDRFSAERPEGSISTLTIQRTEQRDSAMYRCASSLLMAGGETQYFGPGTRLLVL.

The chain has TRBV5-4 and TRBJ2-7, with TRBD2 matching over 8 bases. This CDR3 spans 15 amino acids. Germline-derived CDR1 and CDR2 are SGHNT and YYREEE (reference sequence). J was trimmed by 4 bases and V by 5 bases; bases with no gene match: 11. The CDR3 reads CASSFGLAKDYEQYF. The CDR3 nucleotides read TGTGCCAGCAGTTTCGGACTAGCTAAAGATTACGAGCAGTACTTC.

This clonotype was observed a few times. This chain links TRBV18 with TRBJ1-1; D is unresolved. This CDR3 is 14 amino acids long. Trimming took off 2 bases at V and 2 bases at J, with 9 bases between the two ends. CDR1 and CDR2 (germline): KGHSH, LQKENI. The CDR3 region has the DNA TGTGCCAGCTCACCAACGCAGGCCAACACTGAAGCTTTCTTT. Amino acid sequence: CASSPTQANTEAFF.

This clonotype was observed once. This rearrangement joins TRBV28 to TRBJ2-3; 15 bases match TRBD2. CDR1 and CDR2 (germline): MDHEN, SYDVKM. There are 16 residues in the CDR3. Losses at the gene ends were 4 bases for V and 3 bases for J; bases not matched to a gene: 2. The CDR3 region has the DNA TGTGCCAGCAGTTCCGGGACTAGCGGGGGGACAGATACGCAGTATTTT. As protein: CASSSGTSGGTDTQYF.

This chain joins TRBV15 and TRBJ1-2, with 8 bases matching TRBD1. The CDR3 is made up of 19 amino acids. The V gene's germline CDR1 is LNHNV and CDR2 YYDKDF (reference sequence). V shed 0 bases and J 2 bases; nucleotides not matched to a gene: 14. In DNA form, the CDR3 reads TGTGCCACCAGCAGAGACCTTAGTACTCGGACAGGGAAAAACTATGGCTACACCTTC. Its translation is CATSRDLSTRTGKNYGYTF.

CDR3 nucleotide sequence: TGCGCCAGCAGCCAAGTTTTGGTTGGCAGGGTTGAAACCGGGGAGCTGTTTTTT. The encoded protein is CASSQVLVGRVETGELFF. The J gene is TRBJ2-2, the V gene TRBV4-1, with D perhaps matching TRBD1 (5 bases). Germline V gene lookup returns CDR1 MGHRA and CDR2 YSYEKL. Trimming took off 1 base at V and 5 bases at J, with 20 bases between the two ends. There are 18 residues in the CDR3.

V is TRBV12-3 or TRBV12-4 and J is TRBJ2-5; TRBD1 or TRBD2 may be the D gene (6 bases each). Trimming shortened V by 5 bases and J by 4 bases, and 20 bases separated the two germline ends. The CDR3 is made up of 16 amino acids. The CDR3 bases are TGTGCCAGCAGTCTAGGGGGACCAGGGGAGGCAGAGACCCAGTACTTC. Its protein is CASSLGGPGEAETQYF.

The V and J genes are TRBV29-1 and TRBJ1-1; maybe TRBD1 (5 bases). Germline CDR1 reads SQVTM; CDR2 reads ANQGSEA. The V and J ends lost 7 bases and 1 base respectively, with 13 bases between them. This CDR3 comprises 13 residues. CDR3 DNA sequence: TGCAGCGGGGGCTCGGGGCCGAACACTGAAGCTTTCTTT. As protein: CSGGSGPNTEAFF.

The rearrangement links TRBV4-1 to TRBJ2-3, with 9 bases fitting TRBD1. Unmatched junction bases numbered 7, after V lost 2 bases and J lost 4 bases. The CDR3 has 16 residues. The germline CDR1 and CDR2 sequences are MGHRA and YSYEKL. The CDR3 spells CASSQTGTGNADTQYF. The CDR3 nucleotides read TGCGCCAGCAGCCAAACCGGGACAGGGAATGCAGATACGCAGTATTTT.

CDR3 region: CASSSGLEGYEQYF. CDR3 bases: TGTGCCAGCAGCTCCGGTCTGGAGGGTTACGAGCAGTACTTC. This chain connects TRBV7-2 to TRBJ2-7, with TRBD2 as a possible D gene (6 bases). Trimming took off 4 bases at V and 4 bases at J, with 14 bases between the two ends. Germline CDR1 is SGHTA and CDR2 is FQGNSA. The CDR3 runs 14 residues.

The table lists this clonotype with a count of one. This sequence joins TRBV7-9 and TRBJ2-7; D is perhaps TRBD1 (6 bases). The CDR3 covers 13 residues. V was pared by 4 bases and J by 3 bases, with 10 bases between. In germline, CDR1 is SEHNR, CDR2 FQNEAQ (reference sequence). CDR3 DNA: TGTGCCAGCAGCTCACAGGGTGGCTACGAGCAGTACTTC. Amino acid sequence: CASSSQGGYEQYF.

The chain has TRBV9 and TRBJ1-2, with 8 bases lining up with TRBD1. Germline V gives CDR1 SGDLS, CDR2 YYNGEE. J gave up 8 bases and V 2 bases, and 5 bases lay outside the gene matches. The CDR3 loop spans 13 amino acids. CDR3 coding DNA: TGTGCCAGCAGCGTGGACAGGGCTGACGGCTACACCTTC. Residues: CASSVDRADGYTF.